This T cell receptor (beta chain) was recovered during a study of graft-versus-host responses after intestinal transplantation. TCRdb keeps only in-frame clones here, not all; method: immunoSEQ multiplex PCR. The table includes about 39,000 clones, 90% to 95% detected once. As for this clone: What it binds is not known.

Germline CDR1 reads SGHRS; CDR2 reads YFSETQ. The CDR3 is 16 amino acids. The junction had 1 base not matched to a gene; V was cut back by 0 bases and J by 1 base. The rearrangement joins TRBV5-1 to TRBJ2-3, with TRBD2 identical over 11 bases. The source was unstimulated CD8+ T cells sorted from spleen or lymph node cells, collected before transplant. This TCR came from a human donor who was the organ donor for an intestinal transplant. The CDR3 region is CASSLGGLAGTDTQYF. In nucleotides, the CDR3 is TGCGCCAGCAGCTTGGGGGGACTAGCGGGCACAGATACGCAGTATTTT.